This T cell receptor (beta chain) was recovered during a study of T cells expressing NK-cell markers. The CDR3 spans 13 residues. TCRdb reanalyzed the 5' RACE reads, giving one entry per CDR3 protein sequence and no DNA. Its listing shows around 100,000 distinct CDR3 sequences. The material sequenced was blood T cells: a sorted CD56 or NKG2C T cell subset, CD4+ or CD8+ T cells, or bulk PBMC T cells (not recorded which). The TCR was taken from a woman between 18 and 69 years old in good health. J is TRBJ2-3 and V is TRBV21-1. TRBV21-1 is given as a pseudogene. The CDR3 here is CATSWARADTQYF.